This entry features one T cell receptor beta chain sequence. The antigen is not known. From germline, CDR1 is MNHEY and CDR2 SVGEGT. V was pared by 0 bases and J by 4 bases, with 33 bases between. The CDR3 is made up of 22 amino acids. This sample is part of a study of CD8 T cells in Susac syndrome. Study-wide findings and caveats: Regarding the TCR sequencing and HLA analysis, the study admitted that a relatively small number of individuals were involved.

An input of about 0.45 to 1 ug of RNA was subjected to reverse transcription using random hexamers. Coverage of TCR beta CDR3 amplification by immunoSEQ multiplex PCR extended to 54 Vbeta and 13 Jbeta. In TCRdb, the immunoSEQ multiplex PCR reads were re-called with MiXCR into one record per CDR3 protein. The table lists 110,000 to 150,000 distinct CDR3 sequences, 85% to 95% of them singletons. In blood CD8+ and CD4+ T cells, TCR beta underwent sequencing. While CD8+ and CD4+ T cells were isolated negatively, TEMRA cells were enriched by FACS. What was sequenced was CD8+ T cells from PBMCs. The receptor's source is a human donor in good health. The chain recombines TRBV6-2 or TRBV6-3 with TRBJ1-1; D might be TRBD1 (6 bases). The CDR3 loop is CASSYSFAVSGTSGALPTEAFF. CDR3 DNA: TGTGCCAGCAGTTACTCATTCGCTGTATCCGGGACATCTGGAGCCTTACCCACTGAAGCTTTCTTT.